This TCR beta chain was identified in a study of shared clonotypes between healthy human individuals. Across the study: Three men and a couple of women, aged 18 to 49, were donors. Used for every donor were three CD4 naive, three CD4 memory, two CD8 naive and one CD8 memory plate. Study-level findings and limits: Clonotypes shared by all four sorted-subset donors had higher generation probabilities than non-shared clonotypes.

Trimming removed 5 bases from V and 2 bases from J, with 12 bases in between. This CDR3 contains 14 residues. The germline gives CDR1 SEHNR, CDR2 FQNEAQ (reference sequence). Profiled with immunoSEQ multiplex PCR; TCRdb holds only in-frame clones, not every one. The sample has hundreds of thousands of clones, about 95% seen once. As defined, naive CD8 cells were CD45RO-negative and positively selected for CCR7, with terminally differentiated effector memory CD45RA+ cells excluded. Regarding this clone: Antigen specificity is unknown.

This chain joins TRBV7-9 and TRBJ2-5; a possible D gene is TRBD2 (6 bases). This TCR was sampled from a woman aged 25 to 45 in good health. The source material was naive CD8+ T cells sorted from blood. The CDR3 DNA reads TGTGCCAGCAGCCATGCTAGCGTACAAGAGACCCAGTACTTC. Its translation is CASSHASVQETQYF.